This T cell receptor (beta chain) was obtained from a study of Graves' ophthalmopathy and Graves' hyperthyroidism. Study outcomes and limitations: Appearing in blood as well were most expanded thyroid clonotypes above 0.001 frequency.

Ineligible for inclusion were patients with other autoimmune diseases, uncontrolled infections, pregnancy or lactation. For this clonotype: The antigen is undetermined. Compared with germline, one end of the junction differs, possibly owing to a read error.

The sequenced template was RNA, covering the TCR beta CDR3 region. Second-round multiplex PCR came after first-round RT-PCR with HTBI primers. TCRdb re-called the multiplex PCR reads with MiXCR, one entry per CDR3 protein. Of hundreds of thousands of distinct CDR3 sequences listed, around 45% are singletons. From germline, CDR1 is ENHRY and CDR2 SYGVKD. The CDR3 extends over 16 amino acids. The chain couples TRBV10-3 to TRBJ1-5; 8 bases line up with TRBD1. Sequenced material: peripheral blood. The receptor's source is an adult man with Graves' ophthalmopathy. As DNA, the CDR3 is TGTGCCAGCAGTTACCTCACGACAGGGGGCAATCAGCCCCAGCATTTT. Its protein is CASSYLTTGGNQPQHF.